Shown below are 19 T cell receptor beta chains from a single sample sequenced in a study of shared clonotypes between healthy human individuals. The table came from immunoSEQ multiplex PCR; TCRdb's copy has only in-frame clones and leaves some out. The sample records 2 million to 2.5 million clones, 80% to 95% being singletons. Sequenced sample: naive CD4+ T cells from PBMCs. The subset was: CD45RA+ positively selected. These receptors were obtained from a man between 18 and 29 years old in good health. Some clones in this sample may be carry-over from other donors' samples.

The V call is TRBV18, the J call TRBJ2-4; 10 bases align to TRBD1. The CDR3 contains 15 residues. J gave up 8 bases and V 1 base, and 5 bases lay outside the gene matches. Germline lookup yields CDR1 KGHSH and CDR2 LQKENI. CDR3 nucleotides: TGTGCCAGCTCACCACTGAAGGGACAGGGGCACATTCAGTACTTC. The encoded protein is CASSPLKGQGHIQYF.

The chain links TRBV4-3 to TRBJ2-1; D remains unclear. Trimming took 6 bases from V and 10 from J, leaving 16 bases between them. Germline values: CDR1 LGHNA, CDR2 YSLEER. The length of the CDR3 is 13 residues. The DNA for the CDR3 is TGCGCCAGCAGACGGGTCCCCCTCGGGGAGCAGTTCTTC. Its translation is CASRRVPLGEQFF.

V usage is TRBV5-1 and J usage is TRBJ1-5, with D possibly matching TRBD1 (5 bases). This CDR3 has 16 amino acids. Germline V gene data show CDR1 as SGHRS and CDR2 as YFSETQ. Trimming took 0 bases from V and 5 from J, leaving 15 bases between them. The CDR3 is CASSLGGSRNDQPQHF. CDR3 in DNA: TGCGCCAGCAGCTTGGGGGGGTCGCGAAATGATCAGCCCCAGCATTTT. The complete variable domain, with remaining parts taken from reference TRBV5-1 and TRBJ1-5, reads KAGVTQTPRYLIKTRGQQVTLSCSPISGHRSVSWYQQTPGQGLQFLFEYFSETQRNKGNFPGRFSGRQFSNSRSEMNVSTLELGDSALYLCASSLGGSRNDQPQHFGDGTRLSIL.

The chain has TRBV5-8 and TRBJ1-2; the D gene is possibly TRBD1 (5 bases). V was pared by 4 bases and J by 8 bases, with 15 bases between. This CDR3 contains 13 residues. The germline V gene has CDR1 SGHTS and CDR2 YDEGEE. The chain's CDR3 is CASSRGQGFGYTF. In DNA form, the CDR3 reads TGTGCCAGCAGCCGCGGGCAGGGATTCGGCTACACCTTC.

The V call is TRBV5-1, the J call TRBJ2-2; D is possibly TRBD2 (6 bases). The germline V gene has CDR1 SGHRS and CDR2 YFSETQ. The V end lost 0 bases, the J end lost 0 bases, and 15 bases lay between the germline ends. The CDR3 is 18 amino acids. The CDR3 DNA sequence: TGCGCCAGCAGCTTGGGGCGGGGATCCGGTTCGAACACCGGGGAGCTGTTTTTT. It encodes CASSLGRGSGSNTGELFF.

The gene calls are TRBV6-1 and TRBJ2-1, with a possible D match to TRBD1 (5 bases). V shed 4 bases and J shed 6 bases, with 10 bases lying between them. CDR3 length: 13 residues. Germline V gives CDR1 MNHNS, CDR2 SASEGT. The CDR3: CASSGQTSNEQFF. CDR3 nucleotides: TGTGCCAGCAGTGGACAGACCTCCAATGAGCAGTTCTTC.

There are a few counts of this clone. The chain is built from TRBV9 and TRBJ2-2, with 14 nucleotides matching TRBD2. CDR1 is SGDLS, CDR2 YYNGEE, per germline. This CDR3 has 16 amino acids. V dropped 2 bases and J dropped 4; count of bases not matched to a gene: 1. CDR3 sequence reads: CASSVTSGRATGELFF. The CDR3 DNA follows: TGTGCCAGCAGCGTGACTAGCGGGAGGGCCACCGGGGAGCTGTTTTTT. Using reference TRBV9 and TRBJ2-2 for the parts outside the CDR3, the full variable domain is DSGVTQTPKHLITATGQRVTLRCSPRSGDLSVYWYQQSLDQGLQFLIQYYNGEERAKGNILERFSAQQFPDLHSELNLSSLELGDSALYFCASSVTSGRATGELFFGEGSRLTVL.

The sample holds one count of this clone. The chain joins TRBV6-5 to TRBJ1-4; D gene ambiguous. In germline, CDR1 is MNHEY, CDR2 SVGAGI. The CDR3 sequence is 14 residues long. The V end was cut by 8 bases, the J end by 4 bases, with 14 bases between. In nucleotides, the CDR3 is TGTGCCAGCGGATCCGGGAGATTTAATGAAAAACTGTTTTTT. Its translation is CASGSGRFNEKLFF.

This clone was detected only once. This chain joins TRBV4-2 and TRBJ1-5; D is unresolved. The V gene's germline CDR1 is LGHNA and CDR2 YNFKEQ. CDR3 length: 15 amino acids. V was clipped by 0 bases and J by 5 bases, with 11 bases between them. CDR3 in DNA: TGTGCCAGCAGCCAAGACCCCGACACCTATCAGCCCCAGCATTTT. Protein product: CASSQDPDTYQPQHF.

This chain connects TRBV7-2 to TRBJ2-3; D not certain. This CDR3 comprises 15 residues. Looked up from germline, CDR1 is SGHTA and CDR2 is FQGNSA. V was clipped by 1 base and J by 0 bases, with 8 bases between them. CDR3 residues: CASSLDWRSTDTQYF. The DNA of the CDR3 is TGTGCCAGCAGCTTAGACTGGCGGAGCACAGATACGCAGTATTTT.

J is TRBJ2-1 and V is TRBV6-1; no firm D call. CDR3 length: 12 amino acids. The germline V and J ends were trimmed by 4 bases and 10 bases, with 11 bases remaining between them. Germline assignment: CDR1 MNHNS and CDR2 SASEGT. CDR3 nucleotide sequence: TGTGCCAGCAGTGCTCGAGTTTCCGAGCAGTTCTTC. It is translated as CASSARVSEQFF.

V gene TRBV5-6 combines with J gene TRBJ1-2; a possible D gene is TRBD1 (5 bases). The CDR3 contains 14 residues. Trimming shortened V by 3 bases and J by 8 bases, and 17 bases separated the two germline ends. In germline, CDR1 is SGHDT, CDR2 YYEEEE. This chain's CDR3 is CASSSPAGTKGYTF. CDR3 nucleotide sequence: TGTGCCAGCAGCTCGCCGGCAGGGACCAAAGGCTACACCTTC.

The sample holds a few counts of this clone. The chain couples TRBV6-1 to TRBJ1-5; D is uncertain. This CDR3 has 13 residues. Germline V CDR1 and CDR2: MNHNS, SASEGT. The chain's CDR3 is CAGGRDGNQPQHF. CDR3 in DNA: TGTGCTGGAGGGAGAGATGGCAATCAGCCCCAGCATTTT.

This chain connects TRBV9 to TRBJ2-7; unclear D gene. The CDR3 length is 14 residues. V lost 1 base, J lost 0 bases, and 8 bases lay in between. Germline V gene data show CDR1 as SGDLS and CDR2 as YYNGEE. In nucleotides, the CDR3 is TGTGCCAGCAGCGTATCTCAGCGCTCCTACGAGCAGTACTTC. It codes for CASSVSQRSYEQYF.

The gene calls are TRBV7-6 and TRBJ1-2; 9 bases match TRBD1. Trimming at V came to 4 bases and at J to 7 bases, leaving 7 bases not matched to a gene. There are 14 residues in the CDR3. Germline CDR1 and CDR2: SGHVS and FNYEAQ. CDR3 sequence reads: CASSSVQGAGGYTF. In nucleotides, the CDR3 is TGTGCCAGCAGCTCCGTACAGGGGGCCGGTGGCTACACCTTC.

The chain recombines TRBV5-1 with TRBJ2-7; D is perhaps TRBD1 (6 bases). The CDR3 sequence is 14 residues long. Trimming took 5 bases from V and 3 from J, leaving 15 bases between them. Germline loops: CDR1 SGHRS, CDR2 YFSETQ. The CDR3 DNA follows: TGCGCCAGCAGTGTTCTCCCAGGGGACTACGAGCAGTACTTC. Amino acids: CASSVLPGDYEQYF.

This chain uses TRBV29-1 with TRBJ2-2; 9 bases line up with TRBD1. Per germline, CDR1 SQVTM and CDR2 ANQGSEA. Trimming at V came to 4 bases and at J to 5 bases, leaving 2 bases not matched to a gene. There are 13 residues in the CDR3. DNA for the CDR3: TGCAGCGTTGCACAGGGGGCTACCGGGGAGCTGTTTTTT. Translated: CSVAQGATGELFF.

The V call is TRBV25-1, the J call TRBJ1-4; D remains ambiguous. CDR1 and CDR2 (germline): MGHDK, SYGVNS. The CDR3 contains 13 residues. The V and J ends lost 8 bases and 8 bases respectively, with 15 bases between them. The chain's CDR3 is CASQAFPGEKLFF. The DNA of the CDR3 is TGTGCCAGCCAAGCTTTCCCGGGGGAAAAACTGTTTTTT. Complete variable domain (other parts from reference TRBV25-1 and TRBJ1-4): EADIYQTPRYLVIGTGKKITLECSQTMGHDKMYWYQQDPGMELHLIHYSYGVNSTEKGDLSSESTVSRIRTEHFPLTLESARPSHTSQYLCASQAFPGEKLFFGSGTQLSVL.

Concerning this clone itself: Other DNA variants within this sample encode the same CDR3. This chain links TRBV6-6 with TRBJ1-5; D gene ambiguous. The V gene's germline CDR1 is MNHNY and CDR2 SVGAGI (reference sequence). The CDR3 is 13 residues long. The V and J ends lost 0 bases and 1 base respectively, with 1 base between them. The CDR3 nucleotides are TGTGCCAGCAGTTACTCGAGCAATCAGCCCCAGCATTTT. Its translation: CASSYSSNQPQHF.